This passage covers 19 T cell receptor beta chains from one sample sequenced in a study of Ad26.COV2.S vaccination and SARS-CoV-2 variants (dated by TCRdb to the early 2020s). The library came from the immunoSEQ multiplex PCR assay. TCRdb holds this immuneACCESS table with in-frame rearrangements only. Some clones are missing; in checked studies, unresolved V genes explain under half, and the rest has no known cause. This sample is represented by 180,000 or so clones; roughly 89% of them were singletons. Together, the top ten hold 5.9% of the sample. The time point label here, explained by the study, means: individuals recovered from natural SARS-CoV-2 infection. This sample comprised peripheral blood, obtained after recovery from COVID-19. The receptors here all came from a human donor who had recovered from COVID-19.

The chain joins TRBV7-8 to TRBJ2-3; TRBD2 matches 9 bases. Germline lookup yields CDR1 SGHVS and CDR2 FQNEAQ. The CDR3 consists of 15 residues. V lost 3 bases, J lost 8 bases, and 9 bases stayed unmatched. The chain's CDR3 is CASSLRLAETVTQYF. CDR3 coding DNA: TGTGCCAGCAGCTTGCGACTAGCGGAAACCGTTACGCAGTATTTT.

The chain carries TRBV4-2 and TRBJ1-1, with 7 bases lining up with TRBD1. Trimming at V came to 6 bases and at J to 1 base, leaving 20 bases not matched to a gene. The CDR3 is 19 amino acids. Germline loops: CDR1 LGHNA, CDR2 YNFKEQ. CDR3 coding DNA: TGTGCCAGCAGTTACCCTTATAAAAACACCGGGACAGAGAACACTGAAGCTTTCTTT. Translated: CASSYPYKNTGTENTEAFF.

The V gene is TRBV5-1, the J gene TRBJ2-3; the match to TRBD1 covers 11 bases. The CDR3 has 17 amino acids. V shed 4 bases, J shed 2 bases, and the junction held 9 bases outside the gene matches. From germline, CDR1 is SGHRS and CDR2 YFSETQ. The CDR3 sequence: CASSPRGTGGLTDTQYF. CDR3 coding DNA: TGCGCCAGCAGCCCCCGGGGGACAGGGGGTCTCACAGATACGCAGTATTTT.

The V and J genes are TRBV3-1 (or the pseudogene TRBV3-2) and TRBJ2-4; D call uncertain. CDR3 length: 15 residues. Per the germline V gene, CDR1 is LGHDT and CDR2 is YNNKEL (reference sequence). V lost 5 bases and J 0 bases, leaving 11 bases between the germline ends. In DNA form, the CDR3 reads TGTGCCAGCAGCTCTCAATCAACAGCCAAAAACATTCAGTACTTC. Translation: CASSSQSTAKNIQYF.

CDR3 residues: CASSLLLAGGNTGELFF. CDR3 sequence (DNA): TGTGCCAGCAGCTTGTTACTAGCGGGAGGGAACACCGGGGAGCTGTTTTTT. The gene calls are TRBV5-6 and TRBJ2-2, with 12 bases that match TRBD2. Germline V gene lookup returns CDR1 SGHDT and CDR2 YYEEEE. This CDR3 has 17 amino acids. V lost 1 base and J lost 1; bases outside the gene matches: 2.

This chain links TRBV7-9 with TRBJ2-7; D is perhaps TRBD2 (5 bases). Trimming shortened V by 5 bases and J by 7 bases, and 9 bases separated the two germline ends. The CDR3 has 11 amino acids. Per the germline V gene, CDR1 is SEHNR and CDR2 is FQNEAQ (reference sequence). CDR3 coding DNA: TGTGCCAGCAGCGCGGGTACAGAGCAGTACTTC. Translating gives CASSAGTEQYF.

CDR3 loop: CASSLSPSNQPQHF. Written as DNA, the CDR3 is TGTGCCAGCAGTTTGAGTCCTAGCAATCAGCCCCAGCATTTT. This chain connects TRBV28 to TRBJ1-5, with unresolved D. V was shortened by 3 bases and J by 0 bases, with 6 bases between the two germline ends. The germline CDR1 and CDR2 sequences are MDHEN and SYDVKM. The CDR3 covers 14 residues.

This clone came up once. The chain couples TRBV9 to TRBJ2-5, with 10 nucleotides matching TRBD2. This CDR3 region has 17 residues. Trimming at V came to 10 bases and at J to 3 bases, leaving 18 bases not matched to a gene. Germline V CDR1 and CDR2: SGDLS, YYNGEE. DNA of the CDR3: TGTGCCGGGGTGGATTTTGGGTCTAGCGGGGGAGAAGAGACCCAGTACTTC. Protein sequence: CAGVDFGSSGGEETQYF.

This chain joins TRBV21-1 and TRBJ2-7; the D segment call TRBD2 is taken from the table without a DNA check. TRBV21-1 is described as a pseudogene. CDR3 size: 16 residues. The chain's CDR3 is CASSKSLPPSSYEQYF. The CDR3 bases are TGTGCCAGCAGCAAAAGTCTACCTCCAAGCTCCTACGAGCAGTACTTC.

The rearrangement joins TRBV4-1 to TRBJ1-4; no reliable D call. Trimming took off 5 bases at V and 1 base at J, with 11 bases between the two ends. Germline V gene lookup returns CDR1 MGHRA and CDR2 YSYEKL. CDR3 size: 15 residues. The DNA of the CDR3 is TGCGCCAGCAGCGGGCCGGGAGTAACTAATGAAAAACTGTTTTTT. It codes for CASSGPGVTNEKLFF.

The gene calls are TRBV2 and TRBJ2-3, with D perhaps TRBD1 (6 bases). Germline CDR1 is SNHLY and CDR2 is FYNNEI. Deletions cut 6 bases from V and 0 bases from J, with 10 bases between. The CDR3 covers 14 residues. The CDR3 here is CASRKGGSTDTQYF. DNA of the CDR3: TGTGCCAGCAGGAAAGGGGGTAGCACAGATACGCAGTATTTT. The whole variable domain, remainder taken from reference TRBV2 and TRBJ2-3, is EPEVTQTPSHQVTQMGQEVILRCVPISNHLYFYWYRQILGQKVEFLVSFYNNEISEKSEIFDDQFSVERPDGSNFTLKIRSTKLEDSAMYFCASRKGGSTDTQYFGPGTRLTVL.

V usage is TRBV27 and J usage is TRBJ2-5; the match to TRBD1 covers 7 bases. The trim removed 5 bases at V and 5 bases at J, leaving 11 bases unmatched. Looked up from germline, CDR1 is MNHEY and CDR2 is SMNVEV (reference sequence). The CDR3 length is 15 residues. The CDR3 nucleotides are TGTGCCAGCAGTCCCCGGACAGGCGAGAGGGAGACCCAGTACTTC. Residues: CASSPRTGERETQYF.

Concerning this clone itself: The sample carries other DNA sequences with the same CDR3. The rearrangement uses TRBV18 and TRBJ1-1; D ambiguous. The CDR3 has 14 amino acids. The germline CDR1 and CDR2 sequences are KGHSH and LQKENI. The germline V and J ends were trimmed by 2 bases and 1 base, with 8 bases remaining between them. The CDR3 spells CASSPARENTEAFF. DNA for the CDR3: TGTGCCAGCTCACCAGCGAGGGAGAACACTGAAGCTTTCTTT.

The V gene is TRBV3-1 (or the pseudogene TRBV3-2), the J gene TRBJ1-2; D may be TRBD1 (5 bases). The length of the CDR3 is 15 residues. Germline V gene lookup returns CDR1 LGHDT and CDR2 YNNKEL (reference sequence). Trimming stripped 0 bases from V and 3 bases from J, with 11 bases between. The CDR3 sequence: CASSQDIGRDYGYTF. The CDR3 region has the DNA TGTGCCAGCAGCCAAGATATCGGCAGGGACTATGGCTACACCTTC.

The V gene is TRBV7-9, the J gene TRBJ1-1; D unresolved. CDR1 and CDR2 from the germline V gene are SEHNR and FQNEAQ (reference sequence). CDR3 length: 12 amino acids. Trimming cost V 3 bases and J 5 bases, with 7 bases left between them. CDR3 loop: CASSFVFTEAFF. DNA of the CDR3: TGTGCCAGCAGCTTTGTTTTTACTGAAGCTTTCTTT.

The rearrangement links TRBV7-6 to TRBJ2-6; 8 positions agree with TRBD1. Germline CDR1 is SGHVS and CDR2 is FNYEAQ. V lost 5 bases and J lost 2; bases outside the gene matches: 8. This CDR3 is built from 17 residues. The CDR3 DNA is TGTGCCAGCAGCGTCGGACAGGGACTCGCTGGGGCCAACGTCCTGACTTTC. Residues: CASSVGQGLAGANVLTF.

The CDR3 sequence is CASSYRQPEKLFF. CDR3 in DNA: TGTGCCAGCAGTTACCGACAACCTGAAAAACTGTTTTTT. The genes are TRBV6-5 and TRBJ1-4, with D hard to call. CDR1 is MNHEY, CDR2 SVGAGI, per germline. The CDR3 covers 13 residues. Trimming took 2 bases from V and 7 from J, leaving 8 bases between them.

The rearrangement links TRBV28 to TRBJ1-1, with 8 bases fitting TRBD1. V lost 5 bases, J lost 11 bases, and 7 bases stayed unmatched. This CDR3 region has 12 residues. Germline CDR1 and CDR2: MDHEN and SYDVKM. CDR3 nucleotides: TGTGCCAGCAGTCTCCGGGACAGGAGGGCTTTCTTT. This codes for CASSLRDRRAFF.

The V call is TRBV10-3, the J call TRBJ1-2; tentatively, D is TRBD1 (6 bases). Looked up from germline, CDR1 is ENHRY and CDR2 is SYGVKD. Trimming took off 6 bases at V and 14 bases at J, with 25 bases between the two ends. The CDR3 consists of 14 residues. In DNA, the CDR3 is TGTGCCATCAGGGAGCTAAGCAGGCGAGGGGGGTGGACCTTC. Its protein product is CAIRELSRRGGWTF.